One sample yielded the 28 T cell receptor beta chains listed below, sequenced in a study of radiation and T cells in renal cell carcinoma. Some clones are missing from TCRdb's copy, which holds only in-frame ones; the method was immunoSEQ multiplex PCR. Here the sample spans roughly 100,000 clones, roughly 84% being singletons. Time point given: blood 4 weeks post-SBRT, at nephrectomy. This sample's treatment: 15 Gy SBRT to primary tumor, nephrectomy 4 weeks later. This specimen consisted of blood, obtained from a patient whose treatment included radiotherapy and nephrectomy. All receptors come from a man aged 60-69 years with renal cell carcinoma.

V and J are TRBV4-2 and TRBJ2-7, with 13 bases fitting TRBD2. From germline, CDR1 is LGHNA and CDR2 YNFKEQ. After removal of 0 bases from V and 1 base from J, the junction contained 9 bases not matched to a gene. The CDR3 contains 19 residues. This CDR3 is CASSQDELAGGPESYEQYF. The CDR3 region has the DNA TGTGCCAGCAGCCAAGATGAACTAGCGGGAGGGCCCGAGTCCTACGAGCAGTACTTC.

This clone was observed a handful of times. The CDR3 DNA sequence: TGTGCCAGCAGCTTAGCGTTCGTGTCGGGGGACACTGAAGCTTTCTTT. This codes for CASSLAFVSGDTEAFF. The chain joins TRBV7-2 to TRBJ1-1, with D possibly being TRBD1 (5 bases). Germline CDR1 reads SGHTA; CDR2 reads FQGNSA. V lost 0 bases to trimming and J lost 3 bases, with 14 bases between them. This CDR3 contains 16 residues.

This chain joins TRBV18 and TRBJ2-1, with D tentatively TRBD1 or TRBD2 (6 bases each). This CDR3 has 17 amino acids. Trimming took off 4 bases at V and 2 bases at J, with 18 bases between the two ends. Germline values: CDR1 KGHSH, CDR2 LQKENI. DNA of the CDR3: TGTGCCAGCTCACTAAACCCCCCGGGGGCAACCTACAATGAGCAGTTCTTC. Translation: CASSLNPPGATYNEQFF.

This clone has ten or more counts. This rearrangement joins TRBV19 to TRBJ1-1; D uncertain. The CDR3 covers 12 residues. Germline assignment: CDR1 LNHDA and CDR2 SQIVND (reference sequence). Trimming removed 5 bases at V and 11 bases at J, with 15 bases between. CDR3 loop: CASSEDEVRAFF. The CDR3 nucleotides are TGTGCCAGTAGTGAGGACGAGGTGAGGGCTTTCTTT.

The rearrangement uses TRBV19 and TRBJ2-1, with D tentatively TRBD1 or TRBD2 (5 bases each). This CDR3 is 14 amino acids long. Trimming removed 4 bases from V and 6 bases from J, with 13 bases in between. Germline CDR1 and CDR2: LNHDA and SQIVND (reference sequence). CDR3 loop: CASSTSPGGNEQFF. The CDR3 coding sequence is TGTGCCAGTAGTACATCGCCTGGGGGCAATGAGCAGTTCTTC.

This rearrangement joins TRBV5-1 to TRBJ2-5; 9 nucleotides agree with TRBD1. V was clipped by 2 bases and J by 5 bases; unmatched bases: 1. The CDR3 is made up of 13 amino acids. The germline CDR1 and CDR2 sequences are SGHRS and YFSETQ. The CDR3: CASSLQGAETQYF. CDR3 sequence (DNA): TGCGCCAGCAGCTTACAGGGGGCCGAGACCCAGTACTTC.

The chain recombines TRBV7-3 with TRBJ2-1; TRBD2 might be the D (5 bases). This CDR3 is built from 13 residues. The ends were cut back, 5 bases at V and 4 bases at J, with 9 bases in the middle. Germline values: CDR1 SGHTA, CDR2 FQGTGA. The CDR3 loop is CASSQDSYNEQFF. DNA for the CDR3: TGTGCCAGCAGCCAGGACTCTTACAATGAGCAGTTCTTC.

In this sample, this clone turned up a few times. V gene TRBV2 combines with J gene TRBJ1-2, with TRBD1 matching over 7 bases. V lost 6 bases and J lost 6; bases outside the gene matches: 10. This CDR3 has 14 amino acids. Per germline, CDR1 SNHLY and CDR2 FYNNEI. The CDR3 loop is CASRGDRVGDGYTF. DNA for the CDR3: TGTGCCAGCAGAGGGGACAGAGTCGGCGATGGCTACACCTTC. The full variable domain, its missing parts supplied by reference TRBV2 and TRBJ1-2, is EPEVTQTPSHQVTQMGQEVILRCVPISNHLYFYWYRQILGQKVEFLVSFYNNEISEKSEIFDDQFSVERPDGSNFTLKIRSTKLEDSAMYFCASRGDRVGDGYTFGSGTRLTVV.

This chain connects TRBV19 to TRBJ2-1, with D perhaps TRBD2 (6 bases). Germline-derived CDR1 and CDR2 are LNHDA and SQIVND (reference sequence). V lost 4 bases to trimming and J lost 6 bases, with 13 bases between them. The CDR3 totals 14 residues. The CDR3 reads CASSSMTGLNEQFF. CDR3 coding DNA: TGTGCCAGTAGTAGCATGACGGGACTCAATGAGCAGTTCTTC.

The chain uses TRBV30 and TRBJ2-1; unclear D gene. The V and J ends lost 8 bases and 9 bases respectively, with 17 bases between them. CDR1 is GTSNPN and CDR2 is SVGIG in the germline V gene (reference sequence). This CDR3 contains 12 residues. DNA for the CDR3: TGTGCCCGTGACAAACGAGGAAGTGAGCAGTTCTTC. It encodes CARDKRGSEQFF. Full variable domain (remainder filled in from reference TRBV30 and TRBJ2-1): SQTIHQWPATLVQPVGSPLSLECTVEGTSNPNLYWYRQAAGRGLQLLFYSVGIGQISSEVPQNLSASRPQDRQFILSSKKLLLSDSGFYLCARDKRGSEQFFGPGTRLTVL.

The chain joins TRBV28 to TRBJ2-7; 9 positions agree with TRBD2. The CDR3 sequence is 18 residues long. CDR1 is MDHEN and CDR2 is SYDVKM in the germline V gene. V lost 3 bases to trimming and J lost 0 bases; unmatched junction nucleotides: 12. The DNA of the CDR3 is TGTGCCAGCAGTTTGTTCCGCCTACTAGCGGGTGCCTCCTACGAGCAGTACTTC. Encoded protein: CASSLFRLLAGASYEQYF. Based on the CDR3 plus reference TRBV28 and TRBJ2-7, the full variable domain is DVKVTQSSRYLVKRTGEKVFLECVQDMDHENMFWYRQDPGLGLRLIYFSYDVKMKEKGDIPEGYSVSREKKERFSLILESASTNQTSMYLCASSLFRLLAGASYEQYFGPGTRLTVT.

The V call is TRBV6-5, the J call TRBJ2-1; 9 nucleotides line up with TRBD2. The CDR3 runs 15 residues. Germline V gene sequence: CDR1 MNHEY, CDR2 SVGAGI. V trimming: 6 bases; J trimming: 5 bases; junction bases outside the gene matches: 8. CDR3 DNA: TGTGCCAGCAGCCCTGAGCGGGAGGAGCACAATGAGCAGTTCTTC. This gives the protein CASSPEREEHNEQFF.

The chain couples TRBV28 to TRBJ1-5; maybe TRBD1 (5 bases). Deletions cut 5 bases from V and 7 bases from J, with 15 bases between. Looked up from germline, CDR1 is MDHEN and CDR2 is SYDVKM. CDR3 length: 14 amino acids. As DNA, the CDR3 is TGTGCCAGCAGTCTCCAGGGTTCCGGGCAGCCCCAGCATTTT. This translates into CASSLQGSGQPQHF.

CDR3 coding DNA: TGCGCCAGCAGCCAATTCCTACTAGCGGGAGGGGAGCAGTTCTTC. Translating it yields CASSQFLLAGGEQFF. The chain couples TRBV4-3 to TRBJ2-1; 13 nucleotides line up with TRBD2. Germline V gene lookup returns CDR1 LGHNA and CDR2 YSLEER. The CDR3 sequence is 15 residues long. Trimming cost V 2 bases and J 10 bases; bases outside gene matches: 5.

V and J are TRBV11-2 and TRBJ2-3; D tentatively reads TRBD1 or TRBD2 (5 bases each). Deletions cut 5 bases from V and 2 bases from J, with 17 bases between. This CDR3 region has 16 residues. Germline CDR1 and CDR2: SGHAT and FQNNGV. The CDR3 protein is CASSIEGNGHTDTQYF. The CDR3 coding sequence is TGTGCCAGCAGCATCGAGGGAAATGGACACACAGATACGCAGTATTTT.

This chain connects TRBV9 to TRBJ2-1; D unclear. Between the trimmed V and J ends, which lost 0 bases and 3 bases, there was a span of 4 bases. Germline values: CDR1 SGDLS, CDR2 YYNGEE. The CDR3 is 13 residues long. CDR3 in amino acids: CASSVGSYNEQFF. Written as DNA, the CDR3 is TGTGCCAGCAGCGTAGGCAGCTACAATGAGCAGTTCTTC.

This clone showed up just a few times. This rearrangement joins TRBV27 to TRBJ1-5, with a possible D match to TRBD1 (5 bases). V was cut by 5 bases and J by 6 bases, with 17 bases left in between. The length of the CDR3 is 15 residues. CDR1 is MNHEY and CDR2 is SMNVEV in the germline V gene (reference sequence). CDR3 region: CASSSGQLPGQPQHF. The CDR3 bases are TGTGCCAGCAGTAGCGGACAACTCCCCGGTCAGCCCCAGCATTTT.

The chain recombines TRBV7-8 with TRBJ2-1, with D possibly matching TRBD1 (6 bases). The V gene's germline CDR1 is SGHVS and CDR2 FQNEAQ. V lost 5 bases to trimming and J lost 4 bases, with 12 bases between them. The CDR3 spans 14 residues. In DNA form, the CDR3 reads TGTGCCAGCAGCCCACACGGACAGTACAATGAGCAGTTCTTC. Translated: CASSPHGQYNEQFF.

The J gene is TRBJ2-7, the V gene TRBV30; 10 bases line up with TRBD2. The V gene's germline CDR1 is GTSNPN and CDR2 SVGIG (reference sequence). The CDR3 consists of 16 residues. Trimming at V came to 0 bases and at J to 3 bases, leaving 8 bases not matched to a gene. Written as DNA, the CDR3 is TGTGCCTGGAGTGTACCCTCCCAGCGGGAGGGCTACGAGCAGTACTTC. Its translation is CAWSVPSQREGYEQYF.

The CDR3 coding sequence is TGCGCCAGCAGTGAGTCCCAGCGGGCTTCTAGCACAGATACGCAGTATTTT. This gives the protein CASSESQRASSTDTQYF. The J gene is TRBJ2-3, the V gene TRBV10-1; D is possibly TRBD2 (6 bases). The CDR3 length is 17 residues. CDR1 WNHNN and CDR2 SYGVQD come from the germline V gene (reference sequence). The ends were cut back, 0 bases at V and 0 bases at J, with 13 bases in the middle.

The chain joins TRBV7-6 to TRBJ2-7; perhaps D is TRBD1 or TRBD2 (5 bases each). CDR1 and CDR2 from the germline V gene are SGHVS and FNYEAQ. The V and J ends lost 5 bases and 5 bases respectively, with 7 bases between them. The CDR3 runs to 11 residues. CDR3 in amino acids: CASSRGDEQYF. CDR3 sequence (DNA): TGTGCCAGCAGCCGGGGCGACGAGCAGTACTTC. Combining the CDR3 with reference TRBV7-6 and TRBJ2-7 gives the whole variable domain GAGVSQSPRYKVTKRGQDVALRCDPISGHVSLYWYRQALGQGPEFLTYFNYEAQQDKSGLPNDRFSAERPEGSISTLTIQRTEQRDSAMYRCASSRGDEQYFGPGTRLTVT.

This rearrangement joins TRBV15 to TRBJ2-7; D might be TRBD1 (5 bases). Germline CDR1 is LNHNV and CDR2 is YYDKDF (reference sequence). Trimming shortened V by 0 bases and J by 2 bases, and 11 bases separated the two germline ends. The CDR3 runs 15 residues. The CDR3 coding sequence is TGTGCCACCAGCAGAGAAGGGGTAGGGGCCTACGAGCAGTACTTC. Protein product: CATSREGVGAYEQYF.

This clone showed up just a few times. The J gene is TRBJ2-7, the V gene TRBV30; either TRBD1 or TRBD2 may supply D (5 bases each). The CDR3 totals 14 residues. Per germline, CDR1 GTSNPN and CDR2 SVGIG (reference sequence). Trimming shortened V by 4 bases and J by 5 bases, and 18 bases separated the two germline ends. For the CDR3, the DNA is TGTGCCTGGACCACCGGGACCCCCGTCAACGAGCAGTACTTC. Encoded protein: CAWTTGTPVNEQYF.

This sequence joins TRBV4-1 and TRBJ1-4; D is possibly TRBD1 (5 bases). CDR3 length: 18 amino acids. Germline CDR1 reads MGHRA; CDR2 reads YSYEKL. The V end lost 4 bases, the J end lost 5 bases, and 23 bases lay between the germline ends. The CDR3: CASSLYKGPAGGNEKLFF. Here the CDR3 DNA reads TGCGCCAGCAGCCTTTACAAAGGCCCGGCCGGGGGGAATGAAAAACTGTTTTTT.

This clone was counted once. The rearrangement uses TRBV29-1 and TRBJ2-3; 8 bases align to TRBD1. The CDR3 is made up of 14 amino acids. Losses at the gene ends were 1 base for V and 3 bases for J; bases not matched to a gene: 3. Germline CDR1 reads SQVTM; CDR2 reads ANQGSEA. Here the CDR3 reads CSVEGTGITDTQYF. The CDR3 region has the DNA TGCAGCGTTGAAGGGACAGGGATTACAGATACGCAGTATTTT.

CDR3 loop: CASSLSRPLSYEQYF. As DNA, the CDR3 is TGTGCCAGCAGTTTATCCCGTCCTCTCTCCTACGAGCAGTACTTC. This chain uses TRBV27 with TRBJ2-7; no reliable D call. Germline V gene lookup returns CDR1 MNHEY and CDR2 SMNVEV (reference sequence). Trimming took 0 bases from V and 0 from J, leaving 9 bases between them. The CDR3 contains 15 residues.

The chain is built from TRBV6-6 and TRBJ2-1; no clear D gene. Trimming removed 0 bases from V and 1 base from J, with 10 bases in between. This CDR3 has 16 residues. Per germline, CDR1 MNHNY and CDR2 SVGAGI (reference sequence). CDR3 nucleotide sequence: TGTGCCAGCAGTTACTCAGACGTGGGATCCTACAATGAGCAGTTCTTC. Residues: CASSYSDVGSYNEQFF.

The V gene is TRBV7-2, the J gene TRBJ2-1, with D perhaps matching TRBD2 (6 bases). V gave up 1 base and J gave up 7 bases, with 14 bases separating them. CDR1 and CDR2 (germline): SGHTA, FQGNSA. The CDR3 totals 15 residues. CDR3: CASSLGARAGNEQFF. The CDR3 DNA reads as TGTGCCAGCAGCTTAGGGGCGCGGGCGGGGAATGAGCAGTTCTTC.